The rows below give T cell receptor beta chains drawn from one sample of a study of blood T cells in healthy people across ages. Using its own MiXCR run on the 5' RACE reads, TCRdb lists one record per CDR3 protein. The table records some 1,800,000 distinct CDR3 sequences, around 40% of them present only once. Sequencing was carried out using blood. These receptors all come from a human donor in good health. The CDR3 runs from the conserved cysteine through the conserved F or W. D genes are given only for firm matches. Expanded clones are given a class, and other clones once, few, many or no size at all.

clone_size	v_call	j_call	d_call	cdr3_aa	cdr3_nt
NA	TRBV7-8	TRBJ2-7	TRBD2	CASSYIAGLSYEQYF	TGTGCCAGCAGCTACATAGCGGGGCTCTCCTACGAGCAGTACTTC
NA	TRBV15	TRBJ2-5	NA	CATSRVGIQETQYF	TGTGCCACCAGCAGAGTTGGAATCCAAGAGACCCAGTACTTC
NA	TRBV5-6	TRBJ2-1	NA	CASSLGVPNEQFF	TGTGCCAGCAGCTTGGGCGTTCCCAATGAGCAGTTCTTC
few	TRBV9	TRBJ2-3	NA	CASSGWDPDGDTQYF	TGTGCCAGCAGCGGGTGGGACCCTGATGGAGATACGCAGTATTTT
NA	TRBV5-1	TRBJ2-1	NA	CASSYQGNTYNEQFF	TGCGCCAGCAGCTATCAGGGGAACACCTACAATGAGCAGTTCTTC
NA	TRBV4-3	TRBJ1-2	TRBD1	CASSQEEPGQGLYGYTF	TGCGCCAGCAGCCAAGAGGAGCCTGGACAGGGGCTGTATGGCTACACTTTC
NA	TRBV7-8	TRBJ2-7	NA	CASVGRDSYEQYF	TGTGCCAGCGTGGGACGAGACTCCTACGAGCAGTACTTC
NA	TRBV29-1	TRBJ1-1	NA	CSAIWGQGTEAFF	TGCAGCGCGATTTGGGGGCAGGGCACTGAAGCTTTCTTT
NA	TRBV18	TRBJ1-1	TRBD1	CASSPGQGYEAFF	TGTGCCAGCTCCCCGGGACAGGGGTATGAAGCTTTCTTT
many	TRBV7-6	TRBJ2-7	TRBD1	CASSLQGDISYEQYF	TGTGCCAGCAGCTTACAGGGGGACATTTCCTACGAGCAGTACTTC
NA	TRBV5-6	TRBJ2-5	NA	CASSSDRPETQYF	TGTGCCAGCAGCTCCGACAGACCTGAGACCCAGTACTTC
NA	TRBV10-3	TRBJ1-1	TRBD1	CAISRGGSVTEAFF	TGTGCCATCAGTCGAGGGGGCTCAGTCACTGAAGCTTTCTTT
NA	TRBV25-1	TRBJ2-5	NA	CASSELMGTARETQYF	TGTGCCAGCAGTGAACTCATGGGGACGGCGCGGGAAACCCAGTACTTC
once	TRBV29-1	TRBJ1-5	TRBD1	CSVATGQGSNRPQHF	TGCAGCGTTGCCACCGGACAGGGGAGCAATCGGCCCCAGCATTTT
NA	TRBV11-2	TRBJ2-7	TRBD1	CASSLTGTGDLEQYF	TGTGCCAGCAGCTTAACGGGGACAGGGGACCTCGAGCAGTACTTC
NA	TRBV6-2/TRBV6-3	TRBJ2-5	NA	CASNPQGRETQYF	TGTGCCAGCAATCCCCAGGGGAGGGAGACCCAGTACTTC
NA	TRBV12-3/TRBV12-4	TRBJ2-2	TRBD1	CASSAGQASTGELFF	TGTGCCAGCAGCGCGGGACAGGCTAGCACCGGGGAGCTGTTTTTT
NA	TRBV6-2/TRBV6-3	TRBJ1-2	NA	CASRTRVEGYTF	TGTGCCAGCAGAACGCGGGTTGAGGGCTACACCTTC
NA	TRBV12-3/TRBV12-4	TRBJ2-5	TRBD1	CASSQGQGREETQYF	TGTGCCAGCAGTCAAGGACAGGGCAGAGAGGAGACCCAGTACTTC
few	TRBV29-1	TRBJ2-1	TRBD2	CSVVLAGGPLYNEQFF	TGCAGCGTAGTTCTAGCGGGGGGGCCGTTATACAATGAGCAGTTCTTC
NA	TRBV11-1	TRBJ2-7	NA	CASGFRGRTLDEQYF	TGTGCCAGCGGCTTCCGAGGACGCACTCTCGACGAGCAGTACTTC
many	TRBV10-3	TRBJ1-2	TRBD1	CAISNPGGSSGYTF	TGTGCCATCAGTAACCCAGGGGGGTCTAGTGGCTACACCTTC
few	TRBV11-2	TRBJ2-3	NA	CASAPIGLDTQYF	TGTGCCAGCGCCCCGATCGGGTTAGATACGCAGTATTTT
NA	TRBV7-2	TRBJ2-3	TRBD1	CASSAFQGASFDTQYF	TGTGCCAGCAGCGCCTTCCAGGGGGCGTCGTTCGATACGCAGTATTTT
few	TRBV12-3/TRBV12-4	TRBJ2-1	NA	CASSLRSGPNYNEQFF	TGTGCCAGCAGTTTGAGGTCAGGACCCAATTACAATGAGCAGTTCTTC
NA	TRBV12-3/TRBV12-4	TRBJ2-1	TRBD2	CASSFASGLVQETQFF	TGTGCCAGCAGTTTTGCGAGCGGACTAGTCCAAGAGACCCAGTTCTTC
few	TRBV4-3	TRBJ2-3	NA	CASSQGPEVDTQYF	TGCGCCAGCAGCCAAGGTCCTGAGGTGGATACGCAGTATTTT
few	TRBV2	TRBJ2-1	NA	CASSEASVISGEQFF	TGTGCCAGCAGTGAAGCCAGCGTAATTAGTGGTGAGCAGTTCTTC
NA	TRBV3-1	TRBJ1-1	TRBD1	CAGSPSGTGLNTEAFF	TGTGCCGGCAGCCCTTCTGGGACAGGGTTGAACACTGAAGCTTTCTTT